Below, 18 T cell receptor beta chains from the same sample are listed, as sequenced in a study of T cells in Graves' hyperthyroidism and ophthalmopathy. TCR beta CDR3 region amplification was performed from RNA transcripts. The HTBI primer set was used in a first-round RT-PCR of the TCR CDR3. In TCRdb, the multiplex PCR reads were re-called with MiXCR into one record per CDR3 protein. The table records around 600,000 distinct CDR3 sequences, 15% to 19% of them present only once. The sequencing sample was made of blood. The receptors here all came from a woman in her twenties or thirties with Graves' hyperthyroidism.

This clonotype has at least ten counts. This rearrangement joins TRBV13 to TRBJ1-2; D remains ambiguous. V was trimmed by 2 bases and J by 4 bases, leaving 11 bases between them. Germline-derived CDR1 and CDR2 are PRHDT and FYEKMQ (reference sequence). CDR3 length: 14 amino acids. CDR3: CASSLRERLYGYTF. The CDR3 DNA is TGTGCCAGCAGCTTACGTGAGAGGCTCTATGGCTACACCTTC. The variable domain in full, completed from reference TRBV13 and TRBJ1-2, reads AAGVIQSPRHLIKEKRETATLKCYPIPRHDTVYWYQQGPGQDPQFLISFYEKMQSDKGSIPDRFSAQQFSDYHSELNMSSLELGDSALYFCASSLRERLYGYTFGSGTRLTVV.

This clonotype was seen more than once but under ten times. This chain joins TRBV5-1 and TRBJ2-7; D remains unclear. The CDR3 is made up of 14 amino acids. V lost 0 bases, J lost 6 bases, and 13 bases lay in between. CDR1 is SGHRS, CDR2 YFSETQ, per germline. CDR3 in DNA: TGCGCCAGCAGCTTGGTTAGTCTCGGCTCCGAGCAGTACTTC. Translating gives CASSLVSLGSEQYF.

V and J are TRBV6-9 and TRBJ2-1; the match to TRBD1 covers 10 bases. CDR3 size: 15 residues. CDR1 is MNHGY and CDR2 is SVAAGI in the germline V gene. The J segment lost 9 bases and the V segment lost 3 bases, leaving 8 bases of the junction unmatched. CDR3 amino acids: CASSYMGQGMGEQFF. DNA for the CDR3: TGTGCCAGCAGTTACATGGGACAGGGGATGGGTGAGCAGTTCTTC.

V is TRBV7-9 and J is TRBJ1-4, with 8 bases identical to TRBD1. CDR1 and CDR2 from the germline V gene are SEHNR and FQNEAQ (reference sequence). J gave up 7 bases and V 7 bases, and 11 bases lay outside the gene matches. The CDR3 is made up of 15 amino acids. This CDR3 reads CASTVSRQGAEKLFF. The CDR3 DNA follows: TGTGCCAGCACCGTAAGTCGGCAGGGGGCTGAAAAACTGTTTTTT.

The chain couples TRBV5-1 to TRBJ2-7; 7 bases map to TRBD1. CDR1 is SGHRS, CDR2 YFSETQ, per germline. CDR3 size: 14 residues. With 4 bases clipped from V and 6 bases from J, the junction kept 10 bases outside the gene matches. The CDR3 DNA is TGCGCCAGCAGCCCCGGACAGGAGCGAGGCGAGCAGTACTTC. Protein: CASSPGQERGEQYF.

This clonotype occurred many times. This chain uses TRBV20-1 with TRBJ2-6, with 7 bases that match TRBD1. CDR3 length: 14 residues. Germline CDR1 is DFQATT and CDR2 is SNEGSKA (reference sequence). With 5 bases clipped from V and 4 bases from J, the junction kept 5 bases outside the gene matches. DNA of the CDR3: TGCAGTGCTCAAGACAGGGTCGGGGCCAACGTCCTGACTTTC. The encoded protein is CSAQDRVGANVLTF.

This clonotype was observed a few times. CDR3 in amino acids: CASILSEGLSYGYTF. The CDR3 DNA follows: TGCGCCAGCATCTTATCGGAAGGCCTGAGCTATGGCTACACCTTC. The chain is built from TRBV4-1 and TRBJ1-2; D is undetermined. CDR1 and CDR2 from the germline V gene are MGHRA and YSYEKL. The CDR3 runs 15 residues. Trimming left V 7 bases short and J 4 bases short, with 19 bases between.

The chain joins TRBV4-3 to TRBJ1-1; D perhaps matches TRBD1 (5 bases). V lost 4 bases and J 6 bases, leaving 15 bases between the germline ends. Germline assignment: CDR1 LGHNA and CDR2 YSLEER. The CDR3 extends over 14 amino acids. CDR3 residues: CASSRRAGKPEAFF. The CDR3 nucleotides are TGCGCCAGCAGCCGGAGGGCAGGGAAGCCTGAAGCTTTCTTT.

In its sample, this clonotype was seen many times. This chain links TRBV20-1 with TRBJ2-3; D might be TRBD2 (5 bases). Trimming pared 2 bases from V and 9 bases from J, leaving 12 bases between. The CDR3 loop spans 12 amino acids. Per germline, CDR1 DFQATT and CDR2 SNEGSKA (reference sequence). Here the CDR3 DNA reads TGCAGTGCTAGACAGGCGGACTCAACGCAGTATTTT. Its protein is CSARQADSTQYF.

The V gene is TRBV6-1, the J gene TRBJ2-6; D might be TRBD1 or TRBD2, each matching 5 bases. This CDR3 comprises 17 residues. V was pared by 8 bases and J by 0 bases, with 17 bases between. Germline V CDR1 and CDR2: MNHNS, SASEGT. The CDR3 coding sequence is TGTGCCAGCGAACGGGACGGGACCGGCTCTGGGGCCAACGTCCTGACTTTC. Translation gives CASERDGTGSGANVLTF.

This chain joins TRBV7-9 and TRBJ2-7, with 7 bases identical to TRBD1. This CDR3 comprises 14 residues. Per the germline V gene, CDR1 is SEHNR and CDR2 is FQNEAQ (reference sequence). The V and J ends lost 5 bases and 6 bases, in that order; junction bases with no gene match: 10. The CDR3 here is CASSQTGKGGEQYF. The CDR3 nucleotides read TGTGCCAGCAGCCAGACAGGGAAGGGCGGCGAGCAGTACTTC.

This clonotype was seen repeatedly, ten times or more. The chain carries TRBV7-6 and TRBJ2-3, with D unclear. The CDR3 extends over 14 amino acids. The germline V gene has CDR1 SGHVS and CDR2 FNYEAQ. Deletions cut 2 bases from V and 4 bases from J, with 10 bases between. The CDR3 DNA reads TGTGCCAGCAGCTTACCCTCGCTAGCAGATACGCAGTATTTT. Its protein product is CASSLPSLADTQYF.

CDR3 DNA sequence: TGTGCCAGCAGCGTAGAACTAGCGGGTATGCGCCAGTTCTTC. It yields the protein CASSVELAGMRQFF. This chain uses TRBV9 with TRBJ2-1, with TRBD2 matching 9 bases. The CDR3 has 14 residues. The germline CDR1 and CDR2 sequences are SGDLS and YYNGEE. V shed 0 bases, J shed 13 bases, and the junction held 8 bases outside the gene matches.

This clonotype showed up many times. This CDR3 reads CASSQDQDRPPYEQYF. In nucleotides, the CDR3 is TGCGCCAGCAGCCAAGACCAGGACAGGCCGCCCTACGAGCAGTACTTC. The V and J genes are TRBV4-3 and TRBJ2-7; 7 bases align to TRBD1. Germline CDR1 LGHNA, CDR2 YSLEER. The CDR3 sequence is 16 residues long. The V segment lost 0 bases and the J segment 2 bases; nucleotides outside the gene matches: 7.

This clonotype was detected ten times or more. This chain connects TRBV20-1 to TRBJ2-5; 11 positions agree with TRBD2. J was trimmed by 2 bases and V by 0 bases; bases with no gene match: 11. This CDR3 has 18 residues. Germline loops: CDR1 DFQATT, CDR2 SNEGSKA (reference sequence). The CDR3 loop reads CSARDLRVAGGKQETQYF. Here the CDR3 DNA reads TGCAGTGCTAGAGATCTCAGGGTAGCGGGAGGGAAGCAAGAGACCCAGTACTTC.

CDR3 in amino acids: CASGLERLRDREFMNTEAFF. The CDR3 DNA is TGTGCTAGTGGTTTGGAACGACTCCGGGACAGAGAGTTCATGAACACTGAAGCTTTCTTT. The chain is built from TRBV12-5 and TRBJ1-1; 7 bases align to TRBD1. Trimming at V came to 1 base and at J to 0 bases, leaving 17 bases not matched to a gene. This CDR3 has 20 residues. In germline, CDR1 is LGHNT, CDR2 FRNRAP.

This chain links TRBV19 with TRBJ2-7; D perhaps matches TRBD2 (5 bases). Germline CDR1 is LNHDA and CDR2 is SQIVND (reference sequence). The CDR3 runs 15 residues. The ends were cut back, 3 bases at V and 4 bases at J, with 16 bases in the middle. The CDR3: CASSMKLSGDYEQYF. The CDR3 region has the DNA TGTGCCAGTAGTATGAAACTAAGCGGAGATTACGAGCAGTACTTC.

This clonotype was picked up a small number of times. The J gene is TRBJ2-3, the V gene TRBV9; weak D call: TRBD2 (6 bases). Germline V gene lookup returns CDR1 SGDLS and CDR2 YYNGEE. V lost 4 bases and J lost 2, with 11 bases in between. CDR3 size: 14 residues. The CDR3 DNA reads as TGTGCCAGCAGCCCCTGGGGGGACACAGATACGCAGTATTTT. Residues: CASSPWGDTDTQYF.